Each of the 2 T cell receptor beta chains below was sequenced from the same sample in a study of CD8 T cells in ankylosing spondylitis. TCRdb redid the calling of the 5' RACE reads with MiXCR, one entry per CDR3 protein. The sample shows 250,000 to 400,000 distinct CDR3 sequences, 11% of them seen only once. Sequencing was carried out using blood, either unsorted or a sorted T cell fraction (not recorded which). The receptors stem from a female donor with ankylosing spondylitis or in good health (not recorded which).

This clonotype was seen ten or more times. This chain joins TRBV5-1 and TRBJ1-1, with unresolved D. The germline CDR1 and CDR2 sequences are SGHRS and YFSETQ. The V end was cut by 1 base, the J end by 5 bases, with 12 bases between. CDR3 size: 14 residues. The CDR3: CASSLKGSGTEAFF. DNA for the CDR3: TGCGCCAGCAGCTTGAAAGGGTCTGGGACTGAAGCTTTCTTT.

This clonotype has more than one count but fewer than ten. The rearrangement joins TRBV20-1 to TRBJ2-5; D ambiguous. This CDR3 spans 15 amino acids. Germline V lookup: CDR1 DFQATT, CDR2 SNEGSKA (reference sequence). V was shortened by 3 bases and J by 1 base, with 15 bases between the two germline ends. The CDR3 DNA follows: TGCAGTGCTAGGACCCTGGGCAGCCTCCAAGAGACCCAGTACTTC. Amino acid sequence: CSARTLGSLQETQYF.